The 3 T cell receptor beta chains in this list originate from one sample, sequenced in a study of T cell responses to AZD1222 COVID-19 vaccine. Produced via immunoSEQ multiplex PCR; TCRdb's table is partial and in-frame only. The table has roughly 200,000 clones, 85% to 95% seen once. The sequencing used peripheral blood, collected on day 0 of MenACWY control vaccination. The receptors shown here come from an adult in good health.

In DNA form, the CDR3 reads TGTGCCAGCAGCTTAGGGGGCCGGAGCTTGGAGACCCAGTACTTC. It is translated as CASSLGGRSLETQYF. The chain recombines TRBV7-6 with TRBJ2-5; possible D gene TRBD1, 5 bases. CDR1 and CDR2 from the germline V gene are SGHVS and FNYEAQ. The length of the CDR3 is 15 residues. V was pared by 1 base and J by 5 bases, with 14 bases between.

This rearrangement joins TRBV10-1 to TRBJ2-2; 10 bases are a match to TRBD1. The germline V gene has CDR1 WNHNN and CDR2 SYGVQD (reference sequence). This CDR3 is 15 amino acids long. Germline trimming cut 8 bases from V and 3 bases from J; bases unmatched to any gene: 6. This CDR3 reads CASSETGGYTGELFF. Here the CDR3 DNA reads TGCGCCAGCTCTGAGACAGGGGGCTACACCGGGGAGCTGTTTTTT.

The CDR3 DNA is TGCGCCAGCAGCCATGGTCCTGGGGCCAACGTCCTGACTTTC. Protein sequence: CASSHGPGANVLTF. The chain has TRBV4-1 and TRBJ2-6; no clear D. The CDR3 is 14 amino acids. Germline CDR1 is MGHRA and CDR2 is YSYEKL. The ends were cut back, 3 bases at V and 2 bases at J, with 5 bases in the middle.